One sample yielded the 7 T cell receptor beta chains listed below, sequenced in a study of blood T cell repertoires in COVID-19. Here immunoSEQ multiplex PCR was the method, and the copy in TCRdb shows in-frame clones only, minus some. The sample contains under 70,000 clones, about 86% of which appear only once. Source material: peripheral blood. The receptors originated from a woman aged 55-75 years with COVID-19, enrolled during active disease.

CDR3 coding DNA: TGCGCCAGCAGTGCCCCTATCGGCAGGGGGCCCGATACGCAGTATTTT. This translates into CASSAPIGRGPDTQYF. This chain links TRBV10-1 with TRBJ2-3, with 8 nucleotides matching TRBD1. V lost 4 bases to trimming and J lost 6 bases; unmatched junction nucleotides: 12. The CDR3 is 16 amino acids. Germline V gives CDR1 WNHNN, CDR2 SYGVQD (reference sequence).

The gene calls are TRBV11-3 and TRBJ2-1, with 7 nucleotides matching TRBD1. CDR1 and CDR2 from the germline V gene are SGHNT and YENEEA. This CDR3 has 14 amino acids. The V segment lost 6 bases and the J segment 4 bases; nucleotides outside the gene matches: 6. For the CDR3, the DNA is TGTGCCAGCAGTCCGGGACAGATTTACAATGAGCAGTTCTTC. This codes for CASSPGQIYNEQFF.

The rearrangement joins TRBV29-1 to TRBJ2-1; D remains unclear. The CDR3 is 13 residues long. With 0 bases removed from V and 6 bases from J, the gap between germline ends came to 9 bases. Germline CDR1 SQVTM, CDR2 ANQGSEA. The CDR3 loop reads CSVEDVRSNEQFF. The CDR3 DNA sequence: TGCAGCGTTGAAGATGTCAGAAGCAATGAGCAGTTCTTC.

The chain recombines TRBV7-5 with TRBJ2-7; the D call in the table, TRBD2, was not verified against the DNA. TRBV7-5 is deemed a pseudogene. CDR3 length equals 14 residues. The CDR3 reads CARTPGLATYEQYF. The DNA for the CDR3 is TGTGCCAGAACACCGGGACTAGCGACCTACGAGCAGTACTTC.

The chain is built from TRBV3-1 (or the pseudogene TRBV3-2) and TRBJ2-1; 7 bases are a match to TRBD2. Germline V CDR1 and CDR2: LGHDT, YNNKEL (reference sequence). V shed 4 bases and J 4 bases; nucleotides not matched to a gene: 7. The CDR3 totals 15 residues. The CDR3 loop is CASSRTAGIYNEQFF. In DNA, the CDR3 is TGTGCCAGCAGCCGTACAGCGGGAATTTACAATGAGCAGTTCTTC.

V and J are TRBV5-5 and TRBJ2-7; D is uncertain. The CDR3 has 13 residues. V gave up 0 bases and J gave up 3 bases, with 7 bases separating them. The V gene's germline CDR1 is SGHKS and CDR2 YYEKEE (reference sequence). The CDR3, as DNA: TGTGCCAGCAGCTTGGGCAGAAACTACGAGCAGTACTTC. Translated: CASSLGRNYEQYF.

V gene TRBV5-1 combines with J gene TRBJ2-1; 7 nucleotides match TRBD2. Germline lookup yields CDR1 SGHRS and CDR2 YFSETQ. With V trimmed by 4 bases and J by 0 bases, 7 bases remained unmatched. The CDR3 has 16 amino acids. Here the CDR3 DNA reads TGCGCCAGCAGCGGGGGGACTACTCCCTCCTACAATGAGCAGTTCTTC. This gives the protein CASSGGTTPSYNEQFF. Together with reference TRBV5-1 and TRBJ2-1, the CDR3 gives the full variable domain: KAGVTQTPRYLIKTRGQQVTLSCSPISGHRSVSWYQQTPGQGLQFLFEYFSETQRNKGNFPGRFSGRQFSNSRSEMNVSTLELGDSALYLCASSGGTTPSYNEQFFGPGTRLTVL.